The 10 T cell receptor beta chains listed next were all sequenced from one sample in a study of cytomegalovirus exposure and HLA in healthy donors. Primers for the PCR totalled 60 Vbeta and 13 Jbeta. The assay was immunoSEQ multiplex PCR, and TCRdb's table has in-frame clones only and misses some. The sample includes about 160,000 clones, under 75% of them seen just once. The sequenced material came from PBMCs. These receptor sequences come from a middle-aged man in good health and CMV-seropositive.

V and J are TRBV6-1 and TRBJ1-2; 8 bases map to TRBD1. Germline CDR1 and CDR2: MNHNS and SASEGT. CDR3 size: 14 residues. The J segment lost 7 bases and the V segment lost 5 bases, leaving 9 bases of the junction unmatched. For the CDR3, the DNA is TGTGCCAGCAGTCCGGACAGGGACGCCTCTGGCTACACCTTC. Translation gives CASSPDRDASGYTF.

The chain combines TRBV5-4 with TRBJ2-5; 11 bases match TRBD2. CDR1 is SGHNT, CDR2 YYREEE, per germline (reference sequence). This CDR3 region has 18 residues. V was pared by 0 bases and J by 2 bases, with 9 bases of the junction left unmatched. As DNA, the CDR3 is TGTGCCAGCAGCTTGGAGGCTAGCGGGGGGCTCGGGCAAGAGACCCAGTACTTC. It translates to CASSLEASGGLGQETQYF.

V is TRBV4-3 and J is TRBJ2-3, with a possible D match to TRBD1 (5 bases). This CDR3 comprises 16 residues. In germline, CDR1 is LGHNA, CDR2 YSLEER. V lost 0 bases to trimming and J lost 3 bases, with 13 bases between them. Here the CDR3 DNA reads TGCGCCAGCAGCCAAGACACAGGCCCCCGGACAGATACGCAGTATTTT. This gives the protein CASSQDTGPRTDTQYF.

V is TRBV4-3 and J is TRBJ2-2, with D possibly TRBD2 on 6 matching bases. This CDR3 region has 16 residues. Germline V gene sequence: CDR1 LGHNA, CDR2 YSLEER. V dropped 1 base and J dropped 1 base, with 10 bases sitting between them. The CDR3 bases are TGCGCCAGCAGCCAAGGGCCAGCGGGGAACACCGGGGAGCTGTTTTTT. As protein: CASSQGPAGNTGELFF.

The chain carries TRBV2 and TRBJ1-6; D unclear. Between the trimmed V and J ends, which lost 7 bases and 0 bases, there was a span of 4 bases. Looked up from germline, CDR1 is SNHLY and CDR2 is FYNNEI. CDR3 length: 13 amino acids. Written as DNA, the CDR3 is TGTGCCAGCATCAGCTCCTATAATTCACCCCTCCACTTT. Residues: CASISSYNSPLHF.

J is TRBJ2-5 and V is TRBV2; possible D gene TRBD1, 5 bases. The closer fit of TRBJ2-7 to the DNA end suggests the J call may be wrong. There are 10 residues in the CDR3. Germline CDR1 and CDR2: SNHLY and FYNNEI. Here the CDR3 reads CASGQAEQYF. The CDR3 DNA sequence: TGTGCCAGCGGACAAGCCGAGCAGTACTTC.

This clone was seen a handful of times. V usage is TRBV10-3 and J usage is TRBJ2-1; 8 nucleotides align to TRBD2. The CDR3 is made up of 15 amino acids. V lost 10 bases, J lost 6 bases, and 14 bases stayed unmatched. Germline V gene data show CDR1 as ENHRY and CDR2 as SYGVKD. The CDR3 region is CATQGPGTRGNEQFF. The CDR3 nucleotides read TGTGCCACACAAGGACCCGGGACTAGAGGCAATGAGCAGTTCTTC.

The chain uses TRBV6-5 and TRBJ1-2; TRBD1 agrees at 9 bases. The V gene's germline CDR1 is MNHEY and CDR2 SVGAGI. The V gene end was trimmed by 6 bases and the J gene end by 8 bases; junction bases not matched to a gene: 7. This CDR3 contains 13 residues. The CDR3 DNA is TGTGCCAGCAGAAAGGGACAGGGAAGAGGCTACACCTTC. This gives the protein CASRKGQGRGYTF.

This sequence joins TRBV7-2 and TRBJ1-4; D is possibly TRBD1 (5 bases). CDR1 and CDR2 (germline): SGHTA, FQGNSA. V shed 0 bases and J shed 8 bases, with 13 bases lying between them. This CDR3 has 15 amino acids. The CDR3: CASSLAGPASEKLFF. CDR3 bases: TGTGCCAGCAGCTTAGCGGGGCCGGCAAGCGAAAAACTGTTTTTT.

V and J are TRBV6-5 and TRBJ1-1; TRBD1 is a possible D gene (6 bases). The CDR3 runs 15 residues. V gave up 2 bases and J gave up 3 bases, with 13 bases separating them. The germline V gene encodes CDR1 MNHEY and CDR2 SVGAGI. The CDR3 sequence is CASSYRGYRDTEAFF. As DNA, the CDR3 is TGTGCCAGCAGTTACAGGGGGTATCGGGACACTGAAGCTTTCTTT.